The 25 T cell receptor beta chains reported below all come from one sample, sequenced in a study of T cell changes during pregnancy in multiple sclerosis (dated by TCRdb to about 2019). Libraries were built with the immunoSEQ multiplex PCR assay. TCRdb re-hosts the immuneACCESS table, in-frame sequences only. Its copies lack some clones; in the studies checked, an unresolved V gene accounts for under half of them, and the cause for the rest is not known. This sample gives roughly 60,000 clones in total; just under 95% of them show up just once. The ten largest clones capture approximately 1.5% of the sample. The sample consisted of peripheral blood, taken in the second trimester of pregnancy. The source is a female donor with multiple sclerosis, enrolled in a pregnancy study.

V and J are TRBV6-1 and TRBJ2-1, with 9 bases identical to TRBD2. Germline V gene data show CDR1 as MNHNS and CDR2 as SASEGT. The V segment lost 9 bases and the J segment 8 bases; nucleotides outside the gene matches: 11. There are 14 residues in the CDR3. CDR3 nucleotides: TGTGCCAGTTCCTTAGCGGGAGAAAGGGATGAGCAGTTCTTC. It is translated as CASSLAGERDEQFF.

The chain couples TRBV18 to TRBJ2-7, with 11 bases aligning to TRBD2. The V segment lost 4 bases and the J segment 5 bases; nucleotides outside the gene matches: 1. Per the germline V gene, CDR1 is KGHSH and CDR2 is LQKENI. The CDR3 loop spans 13 amino acids. CDR3 DNA: TGTGCCAGCTCACTAGCGGGAGGGGACGAGCAGTACTTC. Amino acid sequence: CASSLAGGDEQYF.

The sample holds a few counts of this clone. CDR3 DNA sequence: TGTGCCAGCAGTGACCGGGCGGGCACGAACACCGGGGAGCTGTTTTTT. Translation gives CASSDRAGTNTGELFF. The V call is TRBV6-4, the J call TRBJ2-2; possibly TRBD2 for D (5 bases). The CDR3 is 16 residues long. V shed 2 bases and J shed 0 bases, with 10 bases lying between them. CDR1 is MRHNA, CDR2 SNTAGT, per germline.

This rearrangement joins TRBV19 to TRBJ2-7; 7 bases match TRBD2. Germline V gene lookup returns CDR1 LNHDA and CDR2 SQIVND (reference sequence). V was pared by 4 bases and J by 1 base, with 7 bases of the junction left unmatched. CDR3 length: 15 amino acids. The CDR3 region is CASSSGSAASYEQYF. DNA of the CDR3: TGTGCCAGTAGTAGCGGGAGTGCCGCTTCCTACGAGCAGTACTTC.

The chain combines TRBV4-2 with TRBJ2-3; D remains ambiguous. The CDR3 totals 13 residues. Deletions cut 1 base from V and 2 bases from J, with 4 bases between. The germline gives CDR1 LGHNA, CDR2 YNFKEQ. The CDR3 reads CASSQGLTDTQYF. CDR3 nucleotides: TGTGCCAGCAGCCAAGGACTCACAGATACGCAGTATTTT.

This CDR3 reads CASSPRGGNTEAFF. In nucleotides, the CDR3 is TGTGCCAGCAGCCCGCGGGGGGGGAACACTGAAGCTTTCTTT. This chain joins TRBV5-5 and TRBJ1-1, with D maybe TRBD1 (5 bases). CDR1 SGHKS and CDR2 YYEKEE come from the germline V gene (reference sequence). The length of the CDR3 is 14 residues. V was shortened by 4 bases and J by 1 base, with 11 bases between the two germline ends. The complete variable domain, with remaining parts taken from reference TRBV5-5 and TRBJ1-1, reads DAGVTQSPTHLIKTRGQQVTLRCSPISGHKSVSWYQQVLGQGPQFIFQYYEKEERGRGNFPDRFSARQFPNYSSELNVNALLLGDSALYLCASSPRGGNTEAFFGQGTRLTVV.

The chain links TRBV19 to TRBJ2-7, with 8 positions matching TRBD1. Germline assignment: CDR1 LNHDA and CDR2 SQIVND (reference sequence). Losses at the gene ends were 2 bases for V and 2 bases for J; bases not matched to a gene: 8. The CDR3 contains 16 residues. CDR3 sequence reads: CASSITAGQVTYEQYF. CDR3 DNA: TGTGCCAGTAGTATAACCGCGGGACAGGTGACCTACGAGCAGTACTTC.

CDR3 nucleotide sequence: TGTGCCAGCAGTTCTGGACAGGTGGGAGGTACTGAAGCTTTCTTT. This gives the protein CASSSGQVGGTEAFF. The chain is built from TRBV6-5 and TRBJ1-1; TRBD1 matches at 7 bases. Trimming took 4 bases from V and 5 from J; bases not matched to a gene: 10. Germline CDR1 is MNHEY and CDR2 is SVGAGI. This CDR3 has 15 amino acids.

This chain uses TRBV4-2 with TRBJ2-1, with D tentatively TRBD2 (6 bases). The CDR3 has 17 residues. Per germline, CDR1 LGHNA and CDR2 YNFKEQ. V lost 1 base to trimming and J lost 7 bases, with 20 bases between them. CDR3 coding DNA: TGTGCCAGCAGCCAAGCGGCAGGAGTAGCGGAACTTAATGAGCAGTTCTTC. Translation gives CASSQAAGVAELNEQFF.

Here the CDR3 DNA reads TGTGCCGCCGGCCGCAAGGGGGTAGGGGATAATTCACCCCTCCACTTT. It yields the protein CAAGRKGVGDNSPLHF. The genes are TRBV30 and TRBJ1-6, with D perhaps TRBD1 (6 bases). The CDR3 extends over 16 amino acids. From germline, CDR1 is GTSNPN and CDR2 SVGIG (reference sequence). The germline V and J ends were trimmed by 8 bases and 5 bases, with 22 bases remaining between them.

The chain combines TRBV5-5 with TRBJ1-2, with 7 bases that match TRBD1. The V gene's germline CDR1 is SGHKS and CDR2 YYEKEE (reference sequence). V lost 4 bases, J lost 1 base, and 7 bases stayed unmatched. The CDR3 runs 15 residues. The CDR3 region has the DNA TGTGCCAGCAGCGGCGGGACAGCTTATAACTATGGCTACACCTTC. The encoded protein is CASSGGTAYNYGYTF.

Only one count was recorded for this clone. The V and J genes are TRBV6-1 and TRBJ1-1; 7 nucleotides align to TRBD1. The V and J ends lost 3 bases and 4 bases, in that order; junction bases with no gene match: 11. The V gene's germline CDR1 is MNHNS and CDR2 SASEGT. The CDR3 has 16 amino acids. CDR3 sequence: CASSDSNRGLGTEAFF. In DNA form, the CDR3 reads TGTGCCAGCAGTGATTCCAACAGGGGATTAGGCACTGAAGCTTTCTTT.

The CDR3: CASSQDSLNTEAFF. Written as DNA, the CDR3 is TGTGCCAGCTCACAGGACAGCTTGAACACTGAAGCTTTCTTT. The rearrangement links TRBV18 to TRBJ1-1, with D possibly being TRBD1 (6 bases). Germline CDR1 KGHSH, CDR2 LQKENI. The CDR3 consists of 14 residues. V was trimmed by 4 bases and J by 0 bases, leaving 9 bases between them.

The chain uses TRBV5-5 and TRBJ2-2; 11 nucleotides align to TRBD2. The CDR3 has 18 amino acids. V lost 1 base, J lost 1 base, and 6 bases stayed unmatched. Germline lookup yields CDR1 SGHKS and CDR2 YYEKEE (reference sequence). The CDR3 reads CASSLYGTSGLNTGELFF. Written as DNA, the CDR3 is TGTGCCAGCAGCTTGTACGGGACTAGCGGATTGAACACCGGGGAGCTGTTTTTT.

The chain links TRBV4-3 to TRBJ1-6, with TRBD1 identical over 9 bases. The CDR3 runs to 15 residues. V lost 6 bases and J lost 7; bases outside the gene matches: 7. Looked up from germline, CDR1 is LGHNA and CDR2 is YSLEER. In nucleotides, the CDR3 is TGCGCCAGCAGTTCCTTGACAGGGGGGAATTCACCCCTCCACTTT. Encoded protein: CASSSLTGGNSPLHF.

The chain combines TRBV29-1 with TRBJ1-2; 12 nucleotides align to TRBD1. The ends lost 6 bases at V and 8 bases at J; junction bases unmatched: 7. The CDR3 covers 13 residues. CDR1 SQVTM and CDR2 ANQGSEA come from the germline V gene. The CDR3 region is CSVPGQGARGYTF. Written as DNA, the CDR3 is TGCAGCGTCCCGGGACAGGGGGCGAGGGGCTACACCTTC.

This clone was observed a single time. V usage is TRBV13 and J usage is TRBJ2-5; 8 nucleotides agree with TRBD2. The germline CDR1 and CDR2 sequences are PRHDT and FYEKMQ (reference sequence). The CDR3 contains 14 residues. V dropped 9 bases and J dropped 2; count of bases not matched to a gene: 8. DNA for the CDR3: TGTGCCAGTGCCGGGGGGGAAGAGCAAGAGACCCAGTACTTC. The encoded protein is CASAGGEEQETQYF.

The gene calls are TRBV7-8 and TRBJ1-1, with D unclear. Per the germline V gene, CDR1 is SGHVS and CDR2 is FQNEAQ. Trimming shortened V by 5 bases and J by 0 bases, and 7 bases separated the two germline ends. The CDR3 runs to 13 residues. CDR3 protein: CASSLFMNTEAFF. CDR3 bases: TGTGCCAGCAGCCTATTCATGAACACTGAAGCTTTCTTT.

This chain connects TRBV5-4 to TRBJ2-7, with D hard to call. Germline V gene data show CDR1 as SGHNT and CDR2 as YYREEE (reference sequence). This CDR3 spans 12 amino acids. Between the trimmed V and J ends, which lost 4 bases and 3 bases, there was a span of 8 bases. The CDR3 DNA reads as TGTGCCAGCAGCGGTTCGAGCTACGAGCAGTACTTC. Translated, it gives CASSGSSYEQYF.

The chain has TRBV7-2 and TRBJ2-1; tentatively, D is TRBD2 (6 bases). Germline V gene sequence: CDR1 SGHTA, CDR2 FQGNSA. The V gene lost 5 bases and the J gene lost 4 bases, with 12 bases spanning the gap. CDR3 length: 14 residues. The CDR3 loop reads CASSERLGYNEQFF. CDR3 sequence (DNA): TGTGCCAGCAGCGAACGACTAGGTTACAATGAGCAGTTCTTC.

The V gene is TRBV27, the J gene TRBJ1-1; 8 bases are shared with TRBD1. In germline, CDR1 is MNHEY, CDR2 SMNVEV (reference sequence). The trim removed 5 bases at V and 3 bases at J, leaving 14 bases unmatched. The CDR3 covers 17 residues. CDR3 DNA sequence: TGTGCCAGCAGTCCTATCTTCAGGACAGGGTTATACACTGAAGCTTTCTTT. This codes for CASSPIFRTGLYTEAFF.

The gene calls are TRBV19 and TRBJ2-7; unclear D gene. Trimming pared 3 bases from V and 0 bases from J, leaving 6 bases between. The germline V gene encodes CDR1 LNHDA and CDR2 SQIVND (reference sequence). The CDR3 is 13 residues long. In DNA form, the CDR3 reads TGTGCCAGTAGTATGCCGGGCTCCTACGAGCAGTACTTC. Its translation: CASSMPGSYEQYF.

This sequence joins TRBV4-1 and TRBJ2-7; 7 bases line up with TRBD1. Germline V gene sequence: CDR1 MGHRA, CDR2 YSYEKL. Unmatched junction bases numbered 2, after V lost 2 bases and J lost 4 bases. The CDR3 length is 13 residues. The CDR3 sequence is CASSQTGEYEQYF. The CDR3 DNA follows: TGCGCCAGCAGCCAAACAGGGGAGTACGAGCAGTACTTC.

The gene calls are TRBV7-2 and TRBJ2-7; no reliable D call. The CDR3 runs 13 residues. Germline values: CDR1 SGHTA, CDR2 FQGNSA. V lost 4 bases, J lost 6 bases, and 13 bases lay in between. DNA of the CDR3: TGTGCCAGCAGCTCTGCAGAGGAAAGCGAGCAGTACTTC. This sequence encodes CASSSAEESEQYF. Filled out from reference TRBV7-2 and TRBJ2-7, the complete variable domain reads GAGVSQSPSNKVTEKGKDVELRCDPISGHTALYWYRQSLGQGLEFLIYFQGNSAPDKSGLPSDRFSAERTGGSVSTLTIQRTQQEDSAVYLCASSSAEESEQYFGPGTRLTVT.

This rearrangement joins TRBV27 to TRBJ2-7; 8 bases map to TRBD1. From germline, CDR1 is MNHEY and CDR2 SMNVEV (reference sequence). The junction had 8 bases not matched to a gene; V was cut back by 4 bases and J by 3 bases. CDR3 length equals 15 residues. The CDR3 sequence is CASSSQSGTGYEQYF. The CDR3 DNA reads as TGTGCCAGCAGTTCTCAATCCGGGACAGGCTACGAGCAGTACTTC.